Here is one T cell receptor (beta chain) with its context. Its antigen is not yet known. Per-base quality was not reported, and no clone a single base away is much larger than it. TCRB CDR3 regions were amplified with the immunoSEQ multiplex PCR using forward primers for 54 TRBV segments and reverse primers for 13 TRBJ segments. Deep resolution, with a target of 200,000 T cell genomes, was applied to the sequencing of pre-culture CD4+ samples. Sequencing of amplicons was performed on an Illumina HiSeq System, and 87 bp reads covering the CDR3 were generated. As for how the authors treated the data: Reads were corrected for PCR and sequencing errors, and CDR3 regions were defined by alignment to IMGT reference sequences. Synthetic template pools were used to estimate counts of templates and unique rearrangements. Clonality was computed by subtracting Pielou's evenness from 1. The Daley-Smith estimator was used to estimate richness. Repertoire overlap was measured with Morisita's index. Clones present in cultured samples but not detected in the pre-culture repertoire of the same donor were defined as low-abundance clones. Held by TCRdb, this immuneACCESS table contains in-frame sequences only and omits some clones. Under half of the omission traces to an unresolved V gene where checked; the cause of the rest is unknown. The V and J calls and clone size were taken over from that table, and D and trimming were inferred from the DNA. This sample has about 73,000 clones in its table, and about 80% of those were observed once. The ten top clones hold roughly 1.5% of the sample.

This sample was taken from a study of T cell repertoires and HLA-DP antigens (dated by TCRdb to 2016 to 2018). Regarding the complete study: The study used an in vitro model of CD4+ T cell alloreactivity in which transduced HeLa cells presented allogeneic HLA-DP. Compared with self, one alloantigen differed at one amino acid in the peptide-binding groove and the other differed at ten, modelling structurally similar versus dissimilar alloantigens. Of the three donors, two were male and one was female, with ages ranging from the 18-to-29 band to the 60-to-69 band. An average DNA input of roughly 240 ng was used for sorted CD137+CD4+ samples, compared with 950 to 1,500 ng for pre-culture CD4+ samples.

Broader findings and caveats from the paper: Sorted CD137+ cells showed similar clonality against both alloantigens, at 0.35 to 0.4, which was much higher than the roughly 0.041 seen in pre-culture samples. Limitations included only a few donors, a non-physiological HeLa antigen-presenting system, and the use of total CD4+ responder cells. Average cumulative frequency of clones undetected before culture was 30% to 40% against one allele and roughly 54% against the other. Naive and memory CD4+ repertoires were not analysed separately.

The CDR3 numbers 13 residues from cysteine through phenylalanine. The DNA shown is the 39-base CDR3, in frame from base 1. V has 5 bases trimmed and J has 7 bases trimmed; junction bases matching no gene number 5. Sequences SGHNT (CDR1) and YENEEA (CDR2) are obtained from the germline V gene. Magnetic bead negative selection was used to isolate untouched CD4+ T cells from Ficoll-separated PBMC, with an average purity of roughly 98%. Untouched CD4+ T cells were isolated from Ficoll-separated PBMC with magnetic beads, reaching about 97.7% purity with negligible CD8+ contamination. Peripheral blood mononuclear cells came from the buffy coats of a few healthy blood donors, who served as the study's donors. CMV seronegative status was shared by all three donors. The DNeasy Blood & Tissue Kit was used for extraction of genomic DNA. TCRB sequencing was performed on genomic DNA from sorted CD137+CD4+ cells and pre-culture CD4+ baseline samples from each subject.

Rearrangement joined TRBV11-3 to TRBJ2-7, with 10 central nucleotides matching TRBD1. This receptor was identified in a man between 60 and 75 years old in good health and CMV-seronegative. Source material: CD4+ T cells from PBMCs. The base sequence is TGTGCCAGCAGCCGACAGGGGGCGGGGGAGCAGTACTTC. Its protein is CASSRQGAGEQYF.